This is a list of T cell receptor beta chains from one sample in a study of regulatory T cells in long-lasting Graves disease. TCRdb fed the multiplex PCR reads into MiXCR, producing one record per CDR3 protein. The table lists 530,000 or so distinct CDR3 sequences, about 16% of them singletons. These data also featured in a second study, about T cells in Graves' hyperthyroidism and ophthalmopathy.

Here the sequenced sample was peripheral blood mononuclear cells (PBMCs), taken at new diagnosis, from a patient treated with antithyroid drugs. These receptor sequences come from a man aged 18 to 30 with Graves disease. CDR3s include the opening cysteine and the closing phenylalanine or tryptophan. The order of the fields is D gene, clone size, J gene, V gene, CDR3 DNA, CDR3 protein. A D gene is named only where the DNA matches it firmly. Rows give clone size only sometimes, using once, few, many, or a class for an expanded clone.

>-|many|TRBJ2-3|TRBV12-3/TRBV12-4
TGTGCCAGCACGAAGGGCAGCCATACGCAGTATTTT
CASTKGSHTQYF
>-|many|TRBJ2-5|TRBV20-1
TGCAGTGCTTTACAGGGGAGGAACCAAGAGACCCAGTACTTC
CSALQGRNQETQYF
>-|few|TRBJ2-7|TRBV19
TGTGCCAGTAGTTTAGGGACACTATACTCCTACGAGCAGTACTTC
CASSLGTLYSYEQYF
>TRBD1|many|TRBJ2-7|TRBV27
TGTGCCAGCAGGAACAGGGGGCGCCCCGAGCAGTACTTC
CASRNRGRPEQYF
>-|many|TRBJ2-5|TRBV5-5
TGTGCCAGCAGCGCGGCGGCGCCCGATGCCGGCAGGACCCAGTACTTC
CASSAAAPDAGRTQYF
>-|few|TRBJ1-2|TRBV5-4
TGTGCCAGCAGCTTAGACAGGAGTAACTATGGCTACACCTTC
CASSLDRSNYGYTF
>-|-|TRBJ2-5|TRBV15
TGTGCCACCAGCGGGCCCGGACCGACAATTGTTGAGACCCAGTACTTC
CATSGPGPTIVETQYF
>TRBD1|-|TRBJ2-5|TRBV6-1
TGTGCCAGCAGTCCCGGACAGGGGTTCCTCGGGACCCAGTACTTC
CASSPGQGFLGTQYF
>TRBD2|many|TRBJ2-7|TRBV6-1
TGTGCCAGTCGGAGGACTAGCGACTCCTACGAGCAGTACTTC
CASRRTSDSYEQYF
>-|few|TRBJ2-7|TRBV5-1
TGCGCCAGCAGCTTGGCGCCGACTAGTCCCTACGAGCAGTACTTC
CASSLAPTSPYEQYF
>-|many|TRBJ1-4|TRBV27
TGTGCCAGGCCCGATTATGAAAAACTGTTTTTT
CARPDYEKLFF
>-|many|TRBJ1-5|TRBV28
TGTGCCAGCAGTTTGGCTGATCAGCCCCAGCATTTT
CASSLADQPQHF
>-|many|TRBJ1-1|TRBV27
TGTGCCAGCAGTTTCACGGCCAGGGGTAGGATGTCGGCTTTCTTT
CASSFTARGRMSAFF
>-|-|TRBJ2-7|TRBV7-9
TGTGCCAGCAGTCTAGTAGATCTCGAGCAGTACTTC
CASSLVDLEQYF
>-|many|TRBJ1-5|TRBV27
TGTGCCAGCAGTTCCCTGGGCAGGGATCAGCCCCAGCATTTT
CASSSLGRDQPQHF
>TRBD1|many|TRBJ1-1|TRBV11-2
TGTGCCAGCAGCCCCGGTCCCGGGACAGGGATCTCTGCTGAAGCTTTCTTT
CASSPGPGTGISAEAFF
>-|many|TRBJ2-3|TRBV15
TGTGCCACCAGCAGGCCTACTAGACGCCTCACAGATACGCAGTATTTT
CATSRPTRRLTDTQYF
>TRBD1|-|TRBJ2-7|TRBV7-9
TGTGCCAGCAGCCCACAGGGGTTCTACGAGCAGTACTTC
CASSPQGFYEQYF
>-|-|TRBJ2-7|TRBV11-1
TGTGCCAGCAGCTTATATAGCGGAGGACCCTACGAGCAGTACTTC
CASSLYSGGPYEQYF
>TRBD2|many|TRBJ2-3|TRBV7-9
TGTGCCAGCAGCGCCACTAGCGCCACAGATACGCAGTATTTT
CASSATSATDTQYF